A selection of T cell receptor beta chains follows, all from one sample in a study of T-cell reconstitution after alpha-beta-depleted transplantation in children. TCRdb reanalysed the PCR reads using MiXCR and keeps one entry per CDR3 protein. This table has some 530,000 distinct CDR3 sequences, around 12% appearing once. The sequenced sample was PBMCs from the stem cell graft donor, obtained from the stem cell graft. These TCRs come from a human donor who donated a stem cell graft to a child with combined immunodeficiency. CDR3s include the opening cysteine and the closing phenylalanine or tryptophan. A D gene is named only where the DNA matches it firmly.

J gene	D gene	V gene	CDR3 protein
TRBJ2-1	TRBD2	TRBV4-2	CASSQEVGSGGEQFF
TRBJ1-5	NA	TRBV3-1	CASSQRGRDQPQHF
TRBJ2-7	TRBD1	TRBV18	CASSPARDRTYEQYF
TRBJ2-1	TRBD2	TRBV9	CASSDSGAPYNEQFF
TRBJ2-7	TRBD1	TRBV6-2/TRBV6-3	CASSYPLDRGQIYEQYF
TRBJ2-7	TRBD2	TRBV7-8	CASSLGTLAGGRDEQYF
TRBJ2-3	NA	TRBV2	CASRNLFETDTQYF
TRBJ2-5	TRBD1	TRBV6-2/TRBV6-3	CASRGQGIETQYF
TRBJ2-1	TRBD2	TRBV3-1	CASSQVAGGQFF
TRBJ1-4	NA	TRBV28	CASSLIGQLGNEKLFF
TRBJ2-3	TRBD2	TRBV7-3	CASSAGLASTDTQYF
TRBJ2-4	NA	TRBV28	CASSLFRQLAKNIQYF
TRBJ1-2	TRBD1	TRBV28	CASRRQGNNYGYTF
TRBJ2-1	TRBD2	TRBV29-1	CSVEGARTGGSYNEQFF
TRBJ2-3	TRBD2	TRBV29-1	CSVDMAAPPGGPSDTQYF
TRBJ1-1	NA	TRBV29-1	CSVVVYGEAFF
TRBJ2-5	NA	TRBV9	CASSETQYF
TRBJ2-7	NA	TRBV9	CASSVGGGTPYEQYF
TRBJ2-5	TRBD1	TRBV12-3/TRBV12-4	CASSLWTGGGETQYF
TRBJ2-1	TRBD2	TRBV12-3/TRBV12-4	CASSLGLAGHEQFF
TRBJ1-2	NA	TRBV6-5	CASSYVLVFGGYTF
TRBJ2-3	TRBD1	TRBV7-9	CASSSPGQGRRTDTQYF
TRBJ2-7	TRBD1	TRBV20-1	CSARRSPGQGSYEQYF
TRBJ2-3	TRBD2	TRBV5-5	CASSSGTSGRSAQYF
TRBJ2-2	TRBD2	TRBV12-3/TRBV12-4	CASSLVGPVSGIDTGELFF
TRBJ1-1	TRBD1	TRBV7-9	CASSATHRGPNTEAFF
TRBJ2-6	NA	TRBV5-5	CASSLRGFLSSGANVLTF
TRBJ2-6	NA	TRBV7-3	CASSLLGPGANVLTF
TRBJ1-2	NA	TRBV29-1	CSVGRNYGYTF
TRBJ2-5	TRBD1	TRBV6-2/TRBV6-3	CASSYYGTALSYF
TRBJ2-3	NA	TRBV7-3	CASSSRIGTDTQYF
TRBJ2-2	NA	TRBV5-1	CASSLAARNTGELFF
TRBJ1-1	NA	TRBV5-1	CASSLNPGISLNTEAFF
TRBJ2-7	NA	TRBV2	CASSEASASYEQYF
TRBJ1-1	TRBD1	TRBV19	CASSPQDRGYTEAFF
TRBJ1-3	NA	TRBV5-1	CASSLVGSLSGNTIYF
TRBJ2-2	TRBD1	TRBV3-1	CASSQTGGPRELFF
TRBJ2-5	NA	TRBV11-3	CASSIDGQETQYF
TRBJ2-3	NA	TRBV4-3	CASSQVGRDTQYF
TRBJ2-3	NA	TRBV20-1	CSAGHDGTDTQYF
TRBJ2-7	TRBD2	TRBV5-1	CASSATSGSYEQYF
TRBJ1-4	NA	TRBV7-9	CASSAGSGEKLFF
TRBJ2-7	TRBD2	TRBV25-1	CASRPAGPYEQYF
TRBJ2-1	NA	TRBV27	CASMKGPEQFF
TRBJ2-3	NA	TRBV28	CASSLPSNRDTQYF
TRBJ1-1	NA	TRBV12-5	CASGEHTEAFF
TRBJ1-2	NA	TRBV29-1	CSVEEGQNYGYTF
TRBJ2-3	NA	TRBV4-3	CASSQDRGTDTQYF
TRBJ1-2	NA	TRBV6-5	CASGGNYGYTF
TRBJ1-1	NA	TRBV9	CASSPTLGTEAFF
TRBJ1-1	NA	TRBV7-8	CASFSYWEGTEAFF